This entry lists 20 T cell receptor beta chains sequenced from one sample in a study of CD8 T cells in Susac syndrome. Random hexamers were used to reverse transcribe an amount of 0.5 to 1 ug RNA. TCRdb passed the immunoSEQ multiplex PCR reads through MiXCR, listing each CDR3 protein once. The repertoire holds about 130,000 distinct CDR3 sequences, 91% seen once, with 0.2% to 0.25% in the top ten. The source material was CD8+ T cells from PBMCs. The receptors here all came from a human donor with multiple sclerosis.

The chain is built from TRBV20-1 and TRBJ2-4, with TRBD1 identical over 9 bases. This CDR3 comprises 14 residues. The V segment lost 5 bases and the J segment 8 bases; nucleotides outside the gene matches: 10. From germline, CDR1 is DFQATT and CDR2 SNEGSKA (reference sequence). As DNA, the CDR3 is TGCAGTGCTCCACCCCCGGGACAGGGTCACATTCAGTACTTC. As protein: CSAPPPGQGHIQYF.

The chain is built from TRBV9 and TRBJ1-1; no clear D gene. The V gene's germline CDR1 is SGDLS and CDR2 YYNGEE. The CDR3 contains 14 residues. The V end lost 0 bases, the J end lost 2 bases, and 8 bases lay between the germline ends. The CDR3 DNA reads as TGTGCCAGCAGCGTAGATGGAGTAAACACTGAAGCTTTCTTT. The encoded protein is CASSVDGVNTEAFF.

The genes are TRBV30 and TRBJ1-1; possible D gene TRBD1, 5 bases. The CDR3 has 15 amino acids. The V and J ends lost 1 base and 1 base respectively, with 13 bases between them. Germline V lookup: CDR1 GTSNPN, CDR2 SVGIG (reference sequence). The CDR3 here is CAWSGRDLTNTEAFF. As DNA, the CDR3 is TGTGCCTGGAGTGGAAGGGACCTAACGAACACTGAAGCTTTCTTT. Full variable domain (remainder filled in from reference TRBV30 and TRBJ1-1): SQTIHQWPATLVQPVGSPLSLECTVEGTSNPNLYWYRQAAGRGLQLLFYSVGIGQISSEVPQNLSASRPQDRQFILSSKKLLLSDSGFYLCAWSGRDLTNTEAFFGQGTRLTVV.

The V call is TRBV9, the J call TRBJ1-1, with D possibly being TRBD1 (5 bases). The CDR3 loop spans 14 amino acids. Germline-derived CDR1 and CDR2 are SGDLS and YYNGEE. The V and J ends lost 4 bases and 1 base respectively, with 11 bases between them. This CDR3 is CASSIGGSNTEAFF. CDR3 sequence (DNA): TGTGCCAGCAGCATCGGGGGGTCGAACACTGAAGCTTTCTTT.

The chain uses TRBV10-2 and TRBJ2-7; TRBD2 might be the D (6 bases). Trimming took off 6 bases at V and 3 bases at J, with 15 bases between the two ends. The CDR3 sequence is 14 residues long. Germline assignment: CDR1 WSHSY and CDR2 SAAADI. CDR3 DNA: TGCGCCAGCAGCACCGTTGGGGGGAGCTACGAGCAGTACTTC. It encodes CASSTVGGSYEQYF.

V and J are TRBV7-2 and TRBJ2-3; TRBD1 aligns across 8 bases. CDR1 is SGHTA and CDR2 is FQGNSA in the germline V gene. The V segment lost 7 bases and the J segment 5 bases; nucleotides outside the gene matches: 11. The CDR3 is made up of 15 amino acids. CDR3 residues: CASTPSGGGLDTQYF. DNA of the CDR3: TGTGCCAGCACCCCTTCAGGGGGCGGTTTAGATACGCAGTATTTT.

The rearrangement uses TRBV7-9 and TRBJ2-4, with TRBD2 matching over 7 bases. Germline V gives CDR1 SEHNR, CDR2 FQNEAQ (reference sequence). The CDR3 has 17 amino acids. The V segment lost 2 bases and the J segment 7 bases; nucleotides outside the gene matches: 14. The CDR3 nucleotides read TGTGCCAGCAGCTTAAGGACGGGAGGAGTTTTAGGGAACATTCAGTACTTC. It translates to CASSLRTGGVLGNIQYF.

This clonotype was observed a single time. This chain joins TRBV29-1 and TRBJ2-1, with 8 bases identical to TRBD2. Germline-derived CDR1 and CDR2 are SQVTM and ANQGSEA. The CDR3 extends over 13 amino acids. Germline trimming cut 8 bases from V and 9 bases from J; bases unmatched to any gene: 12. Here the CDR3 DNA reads TGCAGCTTCGGCGGGACTAGGAGGAGTGAGCAGTTCTTC. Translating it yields CSFGGTRRSEQFF.

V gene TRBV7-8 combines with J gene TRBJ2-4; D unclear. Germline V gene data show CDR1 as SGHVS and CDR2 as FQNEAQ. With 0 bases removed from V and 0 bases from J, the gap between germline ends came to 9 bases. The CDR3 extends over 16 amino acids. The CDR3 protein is CASSLASHQAKNIQYF. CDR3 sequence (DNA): TGTGCCAGCAGCTTAGCGTCTCACCAAGCCAAAAACATTCAGTACTTC.

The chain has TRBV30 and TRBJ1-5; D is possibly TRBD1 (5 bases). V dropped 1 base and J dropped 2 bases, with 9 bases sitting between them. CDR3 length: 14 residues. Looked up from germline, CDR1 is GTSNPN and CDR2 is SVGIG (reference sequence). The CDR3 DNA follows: TGTGCCTGGAGTGAGGGGAGAGGCAATCAGCCCCAGCATTTT. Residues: CAWSEGRGNQPQHF. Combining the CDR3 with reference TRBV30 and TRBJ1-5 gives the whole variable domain SQTIHQWPATLVQPVGSPLSLECTVEGTSNPNLYWYRQAAGRGLQLLFYSVGIGQISSEVPQNLSASRPQDRQFILSSKKLLLSDSGFYLCAWSEGRGNQPQHFGDGTRLSIL.

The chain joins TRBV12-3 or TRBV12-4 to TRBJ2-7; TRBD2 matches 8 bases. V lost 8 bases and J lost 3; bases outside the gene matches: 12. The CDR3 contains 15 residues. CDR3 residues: CASRRGGTNHYEQYF. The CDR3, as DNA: TGTGCCAGCCGACGGGGGGGGACCAACCACTACGAGCAGTACTTC.

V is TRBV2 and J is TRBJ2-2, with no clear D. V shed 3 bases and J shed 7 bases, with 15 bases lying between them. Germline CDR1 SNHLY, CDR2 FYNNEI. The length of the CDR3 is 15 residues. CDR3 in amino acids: CASSEGQEEFGELFF. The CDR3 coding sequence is TGTGCCAGCAGTGAGGGCCAAGAAGAATTCGGGGAGCTGTTTTTT.

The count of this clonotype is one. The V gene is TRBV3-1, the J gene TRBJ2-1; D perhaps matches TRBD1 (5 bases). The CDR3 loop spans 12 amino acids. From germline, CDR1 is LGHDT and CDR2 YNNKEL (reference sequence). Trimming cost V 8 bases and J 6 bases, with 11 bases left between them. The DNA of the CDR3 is TGTGCCAGCGTCGACCAGGGCAATGAGCAGTTCTTC. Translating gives CASVDQGNEQFF.

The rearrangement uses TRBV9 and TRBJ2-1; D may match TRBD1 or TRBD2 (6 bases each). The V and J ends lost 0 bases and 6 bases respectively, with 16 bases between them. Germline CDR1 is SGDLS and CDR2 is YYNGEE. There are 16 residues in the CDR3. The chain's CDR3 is CASSVEGGGTFNEQFF. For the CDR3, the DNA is TGTGCCAGCAGCGTAGAAGGGGGTGGGACTTTCAATGAGCAGTTCTTC.

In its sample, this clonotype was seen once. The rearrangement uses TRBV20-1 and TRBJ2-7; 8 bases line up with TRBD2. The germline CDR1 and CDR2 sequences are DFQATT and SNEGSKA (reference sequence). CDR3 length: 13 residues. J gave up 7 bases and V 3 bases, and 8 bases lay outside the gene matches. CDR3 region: CSASYSGRTEQYF. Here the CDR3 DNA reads TGCAGTGCTAGTTACAGCGGGAGAACTGAGCAGTACTTC.

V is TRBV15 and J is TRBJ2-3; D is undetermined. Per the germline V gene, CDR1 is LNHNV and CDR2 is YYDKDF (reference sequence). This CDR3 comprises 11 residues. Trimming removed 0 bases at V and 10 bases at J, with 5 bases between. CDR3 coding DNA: TGTGCCACCAGCAGAGATTGGGCGCAGTATTTT. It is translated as CATSRDWAQYF.

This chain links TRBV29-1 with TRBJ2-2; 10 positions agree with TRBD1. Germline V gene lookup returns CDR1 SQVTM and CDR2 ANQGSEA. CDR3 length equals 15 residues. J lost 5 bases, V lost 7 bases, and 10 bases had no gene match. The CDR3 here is CSAATPGQGTGELFF. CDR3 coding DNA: TGCAGCGCCGCAACCCCGGGACAGGGGACCGGGGAGCTGTTTTTT.

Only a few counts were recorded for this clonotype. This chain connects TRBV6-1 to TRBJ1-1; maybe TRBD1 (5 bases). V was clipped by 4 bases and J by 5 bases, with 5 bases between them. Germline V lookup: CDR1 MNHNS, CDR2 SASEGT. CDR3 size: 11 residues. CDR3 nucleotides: TGTGCCAGCAGTGCAGGGACTGAAGCTTTCTTT. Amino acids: CASSAGTEAFF.

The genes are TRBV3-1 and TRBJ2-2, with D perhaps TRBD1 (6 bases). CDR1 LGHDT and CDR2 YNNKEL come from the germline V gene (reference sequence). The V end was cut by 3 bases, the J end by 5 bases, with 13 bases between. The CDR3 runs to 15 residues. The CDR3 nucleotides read TGTGCCAGCAGCCAGCCGGGACAAGGGACCGGGGAGCTGTTTTTT. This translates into CASSQPGQGTGELFF. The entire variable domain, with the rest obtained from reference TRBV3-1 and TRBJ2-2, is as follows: DTAVSQTPKYLVTQMGNDKSIKCEQNLGHDTMYWYKQDSKKFLKIMFSYNNKELIINETVPNRFSPKSPDKAHLNLHINSLELGDSAVYFCASSQPGQGTGELFFGEGSRLTVL.

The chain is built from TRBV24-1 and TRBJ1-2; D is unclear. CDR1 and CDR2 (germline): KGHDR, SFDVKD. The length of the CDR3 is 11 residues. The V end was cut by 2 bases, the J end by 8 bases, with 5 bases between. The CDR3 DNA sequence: TGTGCCACCAGTGATTATGTCGGCTACACCTTC. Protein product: CATSDYVGYTF.